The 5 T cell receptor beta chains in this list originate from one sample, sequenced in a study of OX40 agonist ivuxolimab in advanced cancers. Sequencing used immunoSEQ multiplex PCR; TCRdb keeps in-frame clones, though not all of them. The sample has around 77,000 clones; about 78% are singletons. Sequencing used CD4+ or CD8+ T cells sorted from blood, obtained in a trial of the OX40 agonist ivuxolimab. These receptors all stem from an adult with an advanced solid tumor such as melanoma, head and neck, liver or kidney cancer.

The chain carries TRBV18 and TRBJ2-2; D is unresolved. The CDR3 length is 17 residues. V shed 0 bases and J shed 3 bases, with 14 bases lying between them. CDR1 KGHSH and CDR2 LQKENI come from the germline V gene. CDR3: CASSPPLTLRDTGELFF. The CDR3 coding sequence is TGTGCCAGCTCACCACCTCTGACACTACGGGACACCGGGGAGCTGTTTTTT.

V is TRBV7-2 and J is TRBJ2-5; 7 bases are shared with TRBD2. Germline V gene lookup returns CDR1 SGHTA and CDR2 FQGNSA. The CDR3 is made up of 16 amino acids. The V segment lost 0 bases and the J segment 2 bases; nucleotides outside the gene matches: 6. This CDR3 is CASSLAVASGQETQYF. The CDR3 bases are TGTGCCAGCAGCTTAGCAGTGGCTAGCGGTCAAGAGACCCAGTACTTC.

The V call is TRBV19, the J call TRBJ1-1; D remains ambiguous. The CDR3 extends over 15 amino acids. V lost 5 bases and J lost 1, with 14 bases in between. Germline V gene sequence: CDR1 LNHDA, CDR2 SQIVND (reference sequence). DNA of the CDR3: TGTGCCAGTAGTGGCGGACTGACCCCGAACACTGAAGCTTTCTTT. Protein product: CASSGGLTPNTEAFF.

CDR3 loop: CASSQGGDKGAFF. DNA for the CDR3: TGTGCCAGCAGCCAAGGAGGGGACAAGGGGGCTTTCTTT. The chain carries TRBV7-9 and TRBJ1-1, with TRBD1 as a possible D gene (6 bases). The CDR3 totals 13 residues. Germline V gives CDR1 SEHNR, CDR2 FQNEAQ (reference sequence). The V end lost 5 bases, the J end lost 11 bases, and 18 bases lay between the germline ends.

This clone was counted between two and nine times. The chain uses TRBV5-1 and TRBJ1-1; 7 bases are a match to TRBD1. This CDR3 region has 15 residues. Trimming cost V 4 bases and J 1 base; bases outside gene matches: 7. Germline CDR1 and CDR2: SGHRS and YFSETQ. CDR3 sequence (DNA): TGCGCCAGCAGCACCCGGACAGGCGGGAACACTGAAGCTTTCTTT. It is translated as CASSTRTGGNTEAFF.